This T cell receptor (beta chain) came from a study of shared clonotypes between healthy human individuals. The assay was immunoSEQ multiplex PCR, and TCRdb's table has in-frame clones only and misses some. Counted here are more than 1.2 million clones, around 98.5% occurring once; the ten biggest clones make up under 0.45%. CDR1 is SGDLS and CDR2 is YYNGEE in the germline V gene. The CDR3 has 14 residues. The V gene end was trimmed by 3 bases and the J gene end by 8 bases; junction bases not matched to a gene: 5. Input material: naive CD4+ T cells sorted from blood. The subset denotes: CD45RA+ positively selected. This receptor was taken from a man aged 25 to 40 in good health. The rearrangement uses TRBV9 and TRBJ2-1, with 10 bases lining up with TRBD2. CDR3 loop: CASSGRTSGHEQFF. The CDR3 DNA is TGTGCCAGCAGCGGCAGGACTAGCGGTCATGAGCAGTTCTTC.